Listed here are 20 T cell receptor beta chains from one sample, sequenced in a study of T cells in Graves' hyperthyroidism and ophthalmopathy. TCR beta CDR3 regions were amplified from RNA. HTBI primers were employed in a first-round RT-PCR of the TCR CDR3. TCRdb re-called the multiplex PCR reads with MiXCR, one entry per CDR3 protein. Among roughly 350,000 distinct CDR3 sequences listed, approximately 13% were seen once. Sample: blood. The receptors were sampled from a woman in her 30s with Graves' hyperthyroidism.

The table lists this clonotype with many counts. The V gene is TRBV20-1, the J gene TRBJ1-5; possible D gene TRBD1, 6 bases. The CDR3 totals 14 residues. V was trimmed by 3 bases and J by 6 bases, leaving 15 bases between them. Germline-derived CDR1 and CDR2 are DFQATT and SNEGSKA (reference sequence). CDR3 region: CSASGIGGIQPQHF. For the CDR3, the DNA is TGCAGTGCTAGCGGGATAGGGGGGATTCAGCCCCAGCATTTT.

Many counts were recorded for this clonotype. The genes are TRBV2 and TRBJ2-5; 7 bases are a match to TRBD1. The CDR3 is 13 amino acids. The germline V gene encodes CDR1 SNHLY and CDR2 FYNNEI. J lost 5 bases, V lost 7 bases, and 7 bases had no gene match. The CDR3 protein is CASTRGGAETQYF. The CDR3 nucleotides read TGTGCCAGCACACGAGGGGGCGCGGAGACCCAGTACTTC.

This clonotype was detected a few times. The V gene is TRBV5-1, the J gene TRBJ1-4; 10 nucleotides agree with TRBD1. The CDR3 spans 15 residues. Germline assignment: CDR1 SGHRS and CDR2 YFSETQ. The V and J ends lost 4 bases and 7 bases, in that order; junction bases with no gene match: 7. Here the CDR3 reads CASSDRGQGSEKLFF. In DNA form, the CDR3 reads TGCGCCAGCAGCGACAGGGGGCAAGGAAGTGAAAAACTGTTTTTT.

This clonotype was observed at least ten times. V is TRBV10-3 and J is TRBJ2-1, with D unresolved. The length of the CDR3 is 13 residues. Germline V gene data show CDR1 as ENHRY and CDR2 as SYGVKD. V shed 0 bases and J shed 5 bases, with 5 bases lying between them. DNA of the CDR3: TGTGCCATCAGTGAGTCAGGGAACAATGAGCAGTTCTTC. This sequence encodes CAISESGNNEQFF.

Comment on this clonotype: One junction end disagrees with the germline gene, perhaps due to a read error. V is TRBV12-3 or TRBV12-4 and J is TRBJ2-2; possible D gene TRBD2, 6 bases. CDR3 length equals 15 residues. The CDR3, as DNA: TGTGCCAGCAGTTTTTCCGGGGGTTACGGCGGGGAGCTGGTTTTT. This codes for CASSFSGGYGGELVF.

The rearrangement links TRBV20-1 to TRBJ2-7, with 12 bases matching TRBD2. CDR3 length: 16 residues. The V segment lost 6 bases and the J segment 8 bases; nucleotides outside the gene matches: 17. CDR1 and CDR2 from the germline V gene are DFQATT and SNEGSKA (reference sequence). The DNA for the CDR3 is TGCAGTGCCCACCACCTCGGTCTAGCGGGAGGGCCAAAGCAGTACTTC. Residues: CSAHHLGLAGGPKQYF.

This clonotype turned up a few times. The junction differs from germline at one of its ends, possibly a read error. The chain joins TRBV7-2 to TRBJ2-5; 9 nucleotides align to TRBD2. This CDR3 comprises 16 residues. Germline V lookup: CDR1 SGHTA, CDR2 FQGNSA. CDR3 DNA: TGTGCCAGCAGCTTAGGTAGTAGCGGGAGTCAGGAGACCCTGTACTTC. It encodes CASSLGSSGSQETLYF.

This clonotype was seen many times. The V gene is TRBV29-1, the J gene TRBJ2-5; possibly TRBD1 for D (5 bases). The CDR3 runs to 12 residues. V lost 4 bases to trimming and J lost 12 bases, with 18 bases between them. CDR1 is SQVTM, CDR2 ANQGSEA, per germline. CDR3 sequence: CSVGTPKEGEYF. CDR3 nucleotides: TGCAGCGTTGGGACCCCCAAAGAAGGGGAGTACTTC.

This sequence joins TRBV18 and TRBJ2-3; 7 nucleotides align to TRBD1. Unmatched junction bases numbered 4, after V lost 5 bases and J lost 2 bases. This CDR3 spans 14 amino acids. Germline V lookup: CDR1 KGHSH, CDR2 LQKENI. CDR3 sequence: CASSTGQPTDTQYF. In DNA form, the CDR3 reads TGTGCCAGCTCAACGGGACAGCCCACAGATACGCAGTATTTT.

Many counts were recorded for this clonotype. This chain connects TRBV12-3 or TRBV12-4 to TRBJ1-1; the D is unclear. Trimming cost V 6 bases and J 11 bases, with 16 bases left between them. The length of the CDR3 is 12 residues. The CDR3 DNA sequence: TGTGCCAGCAGCGATGGACTAGGTGGGGCTTTCTTT. Protein product: CASSDGLGGAFF.

This clonotype was detected a few times. The chain links TRBV2 to TRBJ2-7; 13 bases map to TRBD2. CDR1 and CDR2 from the germline V gene are SNHLY and FYNNEI. Trimming at V came to 7 bases and at J to 3 bases, leaving 6 bases not matched to a gene. This CDR3 contains 15 residues. CDR3 region: CASNGLAGVSYEQYF. The CDR3 DNA follows: TGTGCCAGCAACGGACTAGCGGGAGTGAGCTACGAGCAGTACTTC.

This clonotype was recorded at least ten times. V gene TRBV14 combines with J gene TRBJ1-2; 11 nucleotides match TRBD1. The V gene's germline CDR1 is SGHDN and CDR2 FVKESK. V lost 4 bases and J lost 8; bases outside the gene matches: 12. The CDR3 totals 16 residues. CDR3: CASSRVEGQGAPGYTF. The CDR3 DNA sequence: TGTGCCAGCAGCCGGGTAGAAGGACAGGGGGCGCCGGGCTACACCTTC. The full variable domain, in which reference TRBV14 and TRBJ1-2 provide the parts outside the CDR3, is EAGVTQFPSHSVIEKGQTVTLRCDPISGHDNLYWYRRVMGKEIKFLLHFVKESKQDESGMPNNRFLAERTGGTYSTLKVQPAELEDSGVYFCASSRVEGQGAPGYTFGSGTRLTVV.

This clonotype occurred many times. The genes are TRBV28 and TRBJ1-2; the D is unclear. The CDR3 runs to 16 residues. Germline CDR1 MDHEN, CDR2 SYDVKM. V gave up 5 bases and J gave up 3 bases, with 19 bases separating them. The DNA for the CDR3 is TGTGCCAGCAGTCGTTGGCCGAAAAAGATGGACTATGGCTACACCTTC. As protein: CASSRWPKKMDYGYTF.

This clonotype has ten or more counts. This chain joins TRBV7-6 and TRBJ2-2, with D unclear. Per germline, CDR1 SGHVS and CDR2 FNYEAQ. The CDR3 sequence is 14 residues long. Between the trimmed V and J ends, which lost 2 bases and 1 base, there was a span of 5 bases. CDR3 DNA: TGTGCCAGCAGCTTAAGCAGGAACACCGGGGAGCTGTTTTTT. Its protein product is CASSLSRNTGELFF. Drawing the rest from reference TRBV7-6 and TRBJ2-2, the complete variable domain is GAGVSQSPRYKVTKRGQDVALRCDPISGHVSLYWYRQALGQGPEFLTYFNYEAQQDKSGLPNDRFSAERPEGSISTLTIQRTEQRDSAMYRCASSLSRNTGELFFGEGSRLTVL.

V usage is TRBV5-1 and J usage is TRBJ2-1; weak D call: TRBD2 (7 bases). CDR1 is SGHRS and CDR2 is YFSETQ in the germline V gene. Deletions cut 0 bases from V and 3 bases from J, with 19 bases between. The CDR3 has 18 amino acids. The CDR3 is CASSLEEGGISRYNEQFF. The CDR3 DNA follows: TGCGCCAGCAGCTTGGAGGAGGGGGGGATCAGTCGCTACAATGAGCAGTTCTTC.

This clonotype was detected only a few times. The chain employs TRBV5-4 and TRBJ2-7; 11 bases align to TRBD2. Germline V lookup: CDR1 SGHNT, CDR2 YYREEE (reference sequence). The V segment lost 5 bases and the J segment 3 bases; nucleotides outside the gene matches: 7. This CDR3 spans 15 amino acids. CDR3 bases: TGTGCCAGCAGTTACGGGACTAGCGGAAGCTACGAGCAGTACTTC. It yields the protein CASSYGTSGSYEQYF. The full variable domain, in which reference TRBV5-4 and TRBJ2-7 provide the parts outside the CDR3, is ETGVTQSPTHLIKTRGQQVTLRCSSQSGHNTVSWYQQALGQGPQFIFQYYREEENGRGNFPPRFSGLQFPNYSSELNVNALELDDSALYLCASSYGTSGSYEQYFGPGTRLTVT.

This sequence joins TRBV30 and TRBJ1-2; a weak D match, TRBD1 (5 bases). Per the germline V gene, CDR1 is GTSNPN and CDR2 is SVGIG (reference sequence). This CDR3 has 15 residues. V was trimmed by 3 bases and J by 4 bases, leaving 18 bases between them. The CDR3 nucleotides are TGTGCCTGGAGCGAAGGCCCGGGGCACGGCTATGGCTACACCTTC. This sequence encodes CAWSEGPGHGYGYTF.

The chain couples TRBV7-9 to TRBJ2-1; TRBD2 agrees at 8 bases. Germline trimming cut 0 bases from V and 2 bases from J; bases unmatched to any gene: 6. CDR1 and CDR2 (germline): SEHNR, FQNEAQ (reference sequence). The CDR3 contains 17 residues. DNA for the CDR3: TGTGCCAGCAGCTTAGCGCGGGGCGGGAGGCCCTACAATGAGCAGTTCTTC. Its translation is CASSLARGGRPYNEQFF.

Notes on this clonotype: Relative to the germline gene, one junction end is altered; a read error may explain this. The chain carries TRBV7-8 and TRBJ1-4; a possible D gene is TRBD1 (5 bases). Looked up from germline, CDR1 is SGHVS and CDR2 is FQNEAQ. CDR3 size: 14 residues. The CDR3 is CASSRDRLNETLFF. CDR3 DNA: TGTGCCAGCAGTCGCGACAGACTAAATGAAACACTGTTTTTT.

The chain combines TRBV15 with TRBJ2-1, with 7 bases identical to TRBD2. Germline CDR1 reads LNHNV; CDR2 reads YYDKDF (reference sequence). The CDR3 runs to 14 residues. Trimming at V came to 0 bases and at J to 9 bases, leaving 5 bases not matched to a gene. The DNA of the CDR3 is TGTGCCACCAGCAGAGAGGGACTACCGGTTGAGCAGTTCTTC. Translation gives CATSREGLPVEQFF.